The next 14 T cell receptor beta chains were all read from a single sample in a study of T cells in Graves' hyperthyroidism and ophthalmopathy. Amplified regions were TCR beta CDR3 sequences from RNA transcripts. In the first-round RT-PCR of the TCR CDR3, the HTBI primer set was used. TCRdb redid the calling of the multiplex PCR reads with MiXCR, one entry per CDR3 protein. The sample records 700,000 to 850,000 distinct CDR3 sequences, just over 35% being singletons. Sequenced material: blood. These receptors were taken from a woman aged 35 to 49 with Graves' hyperthyroidism.

The V call is TRBV12-3 or TRBV12-4, the J call TRBJ1-3; D remains unclear. Trimming removed 7 bases at V and 0 bases at J, with 16 bases between. CDR3 size: 16 residues. The CDR3 DNA is TGTGCCAGCACTGACTGGGCCGCGAGCTCTGGAAACACCATATATTTT. This codes for CASTDWAASSGNTIYF.

V and J are TRBV10-3 and TRBJ1-6; 9 bases are a match to TRBD1. J was trimmed by 8 bases and V by 4 bases; bases with no gene match: 6. This CDR3 contains 15 residues. Germline V gene data show CDR1 as ENHRY and CDR2 as SYGVKD. In DNA, the CDR3 is TGTGCCATCAGTGTATCGGGACAGGGAGATTCACCCCTCCACTTT. It specifies CAISVSGQGDSPLHF.

Points on this clonotype: The junction differs from germline at one of its ends, possibly a read error. In nucleotides, the CDR3 is TGTGCCAGCGGGGAGGATATGAGGAAACTGGTTTTT. Protein sequence: CASGEDMRKLVF. The chain carries TRBV6-5 and TRBJ1-4; D ambiguous. Germline loops: CDR1 MNHEY, CDR2 SVGAGI. The CDR3 is made up of 12 amino acids.

In its sample, this clonotype was seen a few times. This chain links TRBV10-3 with TRBJ2-2; a possible D gene is TRBD1 (6 bases). Deletions cut 10 bases from V and 4 bases from J, with 13 bases between. Germline lookup yields CDR1 ENHRY and CDR2 SYGVKD. There are 13 residues in the CDR3. CDR3 DNA: TGTGCCAGCCAACACAGGGTCACCGGGGAGCTGTTTTTT. The encoded protein is CASQHRVTGELFF.

This clonotype occurred a few times. The junction differs from germline at one of its ends, possibly a read error. The chain recombines TRBV7-2 with TRBJ2-7; 8 bases line up with TRBD1. Per the germline V gene, CDR1 is SGHTA and CDR2 is FQGNSA. This CDR3 contains 16 residues. The CDR3 here is CASSQDPTGVTYEQYF. As DNA, the CDR3 is TGCGCCAGCAGCCAGGACCCGACAGGGGTAACGTACGAGCAGTACTTC.

In its sample, this clonotype was seen many times. The chain is built from TRBV7-2 and TRBJ1-1, with a tentative D call TRBD1 (5 bases). CDR3 length equals 11 residues. Per germline, CDR1 SGHTA and CDR2 FQGNSA. V lost 4 bases to trimming and J lost 8 bases, with 8 bases between them. CDR3 sequence (DNA): TGTGCCAGCAGCTCCAGACAGGAAGCTTTCTTT. This translates into CASSSRQEAFF.

V gene TRBV7-2 combines with J gene TRBJ2-7, with D possibly being TRBD2 (10 bases). Germline CDR1 reads SGHTA; CDR2 reads FQGNSA. This CDR3 is 19 amino acids long. V was trimmed by 1 base and J by 7 bases, leaving 29 bases between them. CDR3 sequence (DNA): TGTGCCAGCAGCTTAGTGGGACTAGCGTATTTACCCGGGACAGGGGAGCAGTACTTC. It yields the protein CASSLVGLAYLPGTGEQYF.

This clonotype came up a few times. V usage is TRBV3-1 and J usage is TRBJ1-6; D is unresolved. Per the germline V gene, CDR1 is LGHDT and CDR2 is YNNKEL (reference sequence). The CDR3 has 16 amino acids. Trimming took 4 bases from V and 7 from J, leaving 17 bases between them. In nucleotides, the CDR3 is TGTGCCAGCAGCCTTGACTACGGGGTGGGCAATTCACCCCTCCACTTT. This translates into CASSLDYGVGNSPLHF. Combining the CDR3 with reference TRBV3-1 and TRBJ1-6 gives the whole variable domain DTAVSQTPKYLVTQMGNDKSIKCEQNLGHDTMYWYKQDSKKFLKIMFSYNNKELIINETVPNRFSPKSPDKAHLNLHINSLELGDSAVYFCASSLDYGVGNSPLHFGNGTRLTVT.

This clonotype was counted at least ten times. V usage is TRBV13 and J usage is TRBJ1-4, with a possible D match to TRBD1 (5 bases). The germline CDR1 and CDR2 sequences are PRHDT and FYEKMQ (reference sequence). The V and J ends lost 5 bases and 6 bases respectively, with 19 bases between them. The CDR3 covers 16 residues. The CDR3 nucleotides are TGTGCCAGCAGCGTTAGGCTGGGGGGAAAGGATGAAAAACTGTTTTTT. Encoded protein: CASSVRLGGKDEKLFF.

The V call is TRBV24-1, the J call TRBJ2-2, with 8 bases lining up with TRBD1. With V trimmed by 4 bases and J by 3 bases, 6 bases remained unmatched. The CDR3 has 16 residues. Germline values: CDR1 KGHDR, CDR2 SFDVKD. CDR3 bases: TGTGCCACCAGTGAGACAGGGACAGGCTACACCGGGGAGCTGTTTTTT. Amino acids: CATSETGTGYTGELFF.

Many counts were recorded for this clonotype. At one end the junction does not follow the germline gene, possibly because of a read error. The gene calls are TRBV19 and TRBJ2-2, with D maybe TRBD2 (6 bases). Germline V gives CDR1 LNHDA, CDR2 SQIVND (reference sequence). The CDR3 is 14 residues long. CDR3 bases: TGCGCCAGCAGCAGCGGGCAGAACACCGGGGAGCTGTTTTTT. This encodes CASSSGQNTGELFF.

The V and J genes are TRBV10-3 and TRBJ1-1; D call uncertain. The CDR3 length is 12 residues. Deletions cut 3 bases from V and 7 bases from J, with 9 bases between. Germline CDR1 and CDR2: ENHRY and SYGVKD. CDR3 sequence reads: CAISDGVGEAFF. Written as DNA, the CDR3 is TGTGCCATCAGTGATGGGGTAGGTGAAGCTTTCTTT.

Points on this clonotype: A single base separates this from a much larger clone, so it may be a read error. Given the absence of the conserved phenylalanine or tryptophan at the CDR3 end, a read error is likely. The gene calls are TRBV5-6 and TRBJ1-2; D is unclear. In germline, CDR1 is SGHDT, CDR2 YYEEEE. The germline V and J ends were trimmed by 0 bases and 8 bases, with 14 bases remaining between them. The CDR3 consists of 14 residues. CDR3 residues: CASSLVSAGRGYTS. The DNA for the CDR3 is TGTGCCAGCAGCTTGGTTTCGGCAGGACGAGGCTACACCTCC.

This clonotype has just a few counts. V usage is TRBV5-1 and J usage is TRBJ2-7; 9 bases fit TRBD1. With 2 bases clipped from V and 6 bases from J, the junction kept 9 bases outside the gene matches. Germline CDR1 and CDR2: SGHRS and YFSETQ. The CDR3 sequence is 15 residues long. The CDR3 here is CASSFYSGQGIEQYF. CDR3 nucleotides: TGCGCCAGCAGCTTTTATTCGGGACAGGGCATCGAGCAGTACTTC. Full variable domain (outside the CDR3, taken from reference TRBV5-1 and TRBJ2-7): KAGVTQTPRYLIKTRGQQVTLSCSPISGHRSVSWYQQTPGQGLQFLFEYFSETQRNKGNFPGRFSGRQFSNSRSEMNVSTLELGDSALYLCASSFYSGQGIEQYFGPGTRLTVT.